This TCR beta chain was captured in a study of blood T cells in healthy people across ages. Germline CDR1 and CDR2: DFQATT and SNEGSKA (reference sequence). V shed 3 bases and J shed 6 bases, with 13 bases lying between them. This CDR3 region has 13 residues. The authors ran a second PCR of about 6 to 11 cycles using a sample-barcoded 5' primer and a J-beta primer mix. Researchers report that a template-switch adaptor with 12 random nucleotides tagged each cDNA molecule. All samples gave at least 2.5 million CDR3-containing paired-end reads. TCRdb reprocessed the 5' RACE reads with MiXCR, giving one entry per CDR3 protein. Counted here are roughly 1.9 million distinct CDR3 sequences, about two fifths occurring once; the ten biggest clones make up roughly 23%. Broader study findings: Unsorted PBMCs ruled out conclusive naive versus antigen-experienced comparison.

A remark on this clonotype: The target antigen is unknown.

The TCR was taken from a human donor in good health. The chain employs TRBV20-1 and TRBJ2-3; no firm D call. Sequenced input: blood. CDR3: CSASADSADTQYF. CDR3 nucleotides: TGCAGTGCTAGTGCCGATTCGGCGGATACGCAGTATTTT.